Listed below are T cell receptor beta chains from one sample, sequenced in a study of shared clonotypes between healthy human individuals. Sequenced by immunoSEQ multiplex PCR; TCRdb stores in-frame clones only, minus some. This sample has hundreds of thousands of clones, with roughly four fifths found just once. The source material was PBMCs. The receptor set was obtained from a middle-aged woman in good health. Some clones in this sample may be carry-over from other donors' samples. CDR3s include the opening cysteine and the closing phenylalanine or tryptophan. A D gene is named only where the DNA matches it firmly. Some rows have no size entry. The others give once, few or many, or a class for an expanded clone.

. | TRBD1 | TRBJ1-1 | TRBV15 | TGTGCCACCAGCAGAAATCGACAGGGGAACACTGAAGCTTTCTTT | CATSRNRQGNTEAFF
. | . | TRBJ2-7 | TRBV11-1 | TGTGCCAGCAGCTTCGAGGACGGGACCTACGAGCAGTACTTC | CASSFEDGTYEQYF
. | TRBD1 | TRBJ1-4 | TRBV7-6 | TGTGCCAGCAGCCGAGGGGGCGCAGATGAAAAACTGTTTTTT | CASSRGGADEKLFF
once | . | TRBJ2-7 | TRBV27 | TGTGCCAGCAGTTTTACAGGTCGCGAGCAGTACTTC | CASSFTGREQYF
. | TRBD2 | TRBJ2-1 | TRBV11-2 | TGTGCCAGCAGCCCCCAACCGGGACTAGCGGCAAATGAGCAGTTCTTC | CASSPQPGLAANEQFF
. | . | TRBJ2-1 | TRBV7-6 | TGTGCCAGCAGCTCCGATAGCGGATACTCCTACAATGAGCAGTTCTTC | CASSSDSGYSYNEQFF
. | . | TRBJ1-1 | TRBV10-3 | TGTGCCATCAGTGAGTCTATCAGAAGTACAGGCCTCCCTACTGAAGCTTTCTTT | CAISESIRSTGLPTEAFF
once | TRBD1 | TRBJ2-1 | TRBV7-3 | TGTGCCAGCAGCACAAGCGGACAGGGGGGCTATGAGCAGTTCTTC | CASSTSGQGGYEQFF
. | . | TRBJ2-1 | TRBV4-2 | TGTGCCAGCAGCCAAGTTCTAGGTGTGAACAATGAGCAGTTCTTC | CASSQVLGVNNEQFF
. | . | TRBJ2-7 | TRBV5-6 | TGTGCCAGCGACAATCTGGGGGACGGACTATTCTACGAGCAGTACTTC | CASDNLGDGLFYEQYF
. | TRBD2 | TRBJ2-7 | TRBV18 | TGTGCCAGCACCGCGTCGGGAGGGCCGAACGAGCAGTACTTC | CASTASGGPNEQYF
many | . | TRBJ1-5 | TRBV27 | TGTGCCAGCAGTTGGACGGCTAGCAATCAGCCCCAGCATTTT | CASSWTASNQPQHF
. | . | TRBJ1-1 | TRBV5-5 | TGTGCCAGCAGCTACGAGGGCGGGGAGAACACTGAAGCTTTCTTT | CASSYEGGENTEAFF
. | . | TRBJ2-5 | TRBV4-2 | TGTGCCAGCGGCCAGGCGGCCACAGGAGAGACCCAGTACTTC | CASGQAATGETQYF
. | TRBD2 | TRBJ2-1 | TRBV5-4 | TGTGCCAGCAGCCCCGAAATAGGGGGGTCTAGCGGGAGGAGGGAGTTCTTC | CASSPEIGGSSGRREFF
. | . | TRBJ2-5 | TRBV4-1 | TGCGCCAGCAGCCAATTCTGGGAAGTGGAGACCCAGTACTTC | CASSQFWEVETQYF
. | TRBD2 | TRBJ2-1 | TRBV28 | TGTGCCAGCATTCCAGCGGGAGATTACAATGAGCAGTTCTTC | CASIPAGDYNEQFF
. | TRBD1 | TRBJ1-1 | TRBV5-1 | TGCGCCAGCAGCTGGGGACAGGGGGAATTAACTGAAGCTTTCTTT | CASSWGQGELTEAFF
. | . | TRBJ2-5 | TRBV7-9 | TGTGCCAGCAGCTTAGTTAGTGAGACCCAGTACTTC | CASSLVSETQYF
. | . | TRBJ2-2 | TRBV4-2 | TGTGCCAGCAGCCAAGGGTCGGTCTATCCGAACACCGGGGAGCTGTTTTTT | CASSQGSVYPNTGELFF
. | . | TRBJ2-7 | TRBV10-2 | TGCGCCAGCAGTGAGTCGTTGGGGGAAGGATCCTACGAGCAGTACTTC | CASSESLGEGSYEQYF
. | TRBD1 | TRBJ2-3 | TRBV28 | TGTGCCAGCAGTTCATGGACAGGGGGCGGATTGGATACGCAGTATTTT | CASSSWTGGGLDTQYF
. | TRBD2 | TRBJ2-3 | TRBV5-1 | TGCGCCAGCAGCTTGGGCGGGGGACCAGATACGCAGTATTTT | CASSLGGGPDTQYF
. | . | TRBJ1-6 | TRBV4-2 | TGTGCCAGCAGCCCACAGGGTAAGGAAACACCCCTCCACTTT | CASSPQGKETPLHF
once | . | TRBJ2-2 | TRBV11-1 | TGTGCCAGCGCCCCAGTAGGGACCGGGGAGCTGTTTTTT | CASAPVGTGELFF
. | . | TRBJ2-6 | TRBV27 | TGTGCCAGCAGACGTAATTTTGGCGGGGACTCCTCTGGGGCCAACGTCCTGACTTTC | CASRRNFGGDSSGANVLTF
. | TRBD2 | TRBJ2-1 | TRBV5-4 | TGTGCCAGCAGCCCAACTAGCGGGAGGGCCGCGAGTAATGAGCAGTTCTTC | CASSPTSGRAASNEQFF
. | TRBD2 | TRBJ2-7 | TRBV19 | TGTGCCAGTAGGGCAAGCGGGAGTGACGAGCAGTACTTC | CASRASGSDEQYF
few | . | TRBJ2-1 | TRBV5-1 | TGCGCCAGCAGCTCCGCCTCCCCCCCGAATGAGCAGTTCTTC | CASSSASPPNEQFF
. | . | TRBJ2-5 | TRBV5-1 | TGCGCCAGCAGCCCACCACTTGGGGGATATCACGAACAAGAGACCCAGTACTTC | CASSPPLGGYHEQETQYF
many | . | TRBJ2-2 | TRBV6-4 | TGTGCCAGCAGTGACTCGTTGGGGGGCTCCGGGGAGCTGTTTTTT | CASSDSLGGSGELFF
. | . | TRBJ2-3 | TRBV7-3 | TGTGCCAGCAGCTTAACCGGGTCCCACACAGATACGCAGTATTTT | CASSLTGSHTDTQYF
. | TRBD2 | TRBJ2-1 | TRBV2 | TGTGCCAGCAAAGGGGGACTAGCGGGAGTACTCTACAATGAGCAGTTCTTC | CASKGGLAGVLYNEQFF
. | TRBD1 | TRBJ1-2 | TRBV7-9 | TGTGCCAGCGCTACAGGGGGAGGGTATGGCTACACCTTC | CASATGGGYGYTF
. | . | TRBJ2-7 | TRBV14 | TGTGCCAGCGGGAGAAGCTCCTACGAGCAGTACTTC | CASGRSSYEQYF
many | TRBD2 | TRBJ2-4 | TRBV2 | TGTGCCGGGACTAGCCGGAGGGACATTCAGTACTTC | CAGTSRRDIQYF
. | . | TRBJ2-5 | TRBV19 | TGTGCCAGTAGTATAGGAACCGGGCCCGGGGCGATGGGGACCCAGTACTTC | CASSIGTGPGAMGTQYF
once | . | TRBJ1-5 | TRBV15 | TGTGCCACCAGCAGAGTCGGGGGATATCAGCCCCAGCATTTT | CATSRVGGYQPQHF
. | . | TRBJ1-5 | TRBV29-1 | TGCAGCGTTGCCGGACAGTACAATCAGCCCCAGCATTTT | CSVAGQYNQPQHF
once | . | TRBJ2-1 | TRBV6-1 | TGTGCCAGCGATTCCGAAGGGCACAATGAGCAGTTCTTC | CASDSEGHNEQFF
many | . | TRBJ1-2 | TRBV5-1 | TGCGCCAGCAGCTTGGAAAGAGAAAACTATGGCTACACCTTC | CASSLERENYGYTF
. | . | TRBJ2-1 | TRBV30 | TGTGCCTGCGCAGGGGATGGATACAATGAGCAGTTCTTC | CACAGDGYNEQFF
. | . | TRBJ1-1 | TRBV9 | TGTGCCAGCAGCAGGGTAGTGGAAAACACTGAAGCTTTCTTT | CASSRVVENTEAFF
few | . | TRBJ2-7 | TRBV5-1 | TGCGCCAGCAGCTTGGAGTACGAGCAGTACTTC | CASSLEYEQYF
. | TRBD2 | TRBJ2-5 | TRBV5-1 | TGCGCCAGCAGCAGGGGACTAGCGGGAGGGCCGGGAGAGACCCAGTACTTC | CASSRGLAGGPGETQYF
. | TRBD1 | TRBJ2-2 | TRBV7-2 | TGTGCCAGCAGCCCAGGGGGAACTGGTGGCACCGGGGAGCTGTTTTTT | CASSPGGTGGTGELFF
few | . | TRBJ1-4 | TRBV7-9 | TGTGCCAGCAGCTTGAACACCGGTAGTGAAAAACTGTTTTTT | CASSLNTGSEKLFF
. | TRBD1 | TRBJ1-6 | TRBV7-9 | TGTGCCAGCAGCTTACGGGCCACAGGGGGCTCTAATTCACCCCTCCACTTT | CASSLRATGGSNSPLHF
once | . | TRBJ2-1 | TRBV18 | TGTGCCAGCTCACCACCTCCCGGGACCTTCTACAATGAGCAGTTCTTC | CASSPPPGTFYNEQFF
. | . | TRBJ2-5 | TRBV5-4 | TGTGCCAGCAGCCGGACATTGGGGGAGACCCAGTACTTC | CASSRTLGETQYF
. | TRBD1 | TRBJ2-1 | TRBV15 | TGTGCCACCAGCGGCCCCGGGACAGGGGGCAATGAGCAGTTCTTC | CATSGPGTGGNEQFF
. | . | TRBJ2-5 | TRBV7-2 | TGTGCCAGCAGCTTAGTCAGGGATTTGGTACCTCTGGGGCTAGAGACCCAGTACTTC | CASSLVRDLVPLGLETQYF
once | . | TRBJ1-2 | TRBV5-1 | TGCGCCAGCAGCTTGGTATCGGGACAAAACTATGGCTACACCTTC | CASSLVSGQNYGYTF
. | . | TRBJ2-7 | TRBV19 | TGTGCCAGTAGTATAGGGGGGGGCTCGGCCTCCTACGAGCAGTACTTC | CASSIGGGSASYEQYF
. | . | TRBJ2-7 | TRBV7-2 | TGTGCCAGCAGCCCCCAGGCGGCCACCTACGAGCAGTACTTC | CASSPQAATYEQYF